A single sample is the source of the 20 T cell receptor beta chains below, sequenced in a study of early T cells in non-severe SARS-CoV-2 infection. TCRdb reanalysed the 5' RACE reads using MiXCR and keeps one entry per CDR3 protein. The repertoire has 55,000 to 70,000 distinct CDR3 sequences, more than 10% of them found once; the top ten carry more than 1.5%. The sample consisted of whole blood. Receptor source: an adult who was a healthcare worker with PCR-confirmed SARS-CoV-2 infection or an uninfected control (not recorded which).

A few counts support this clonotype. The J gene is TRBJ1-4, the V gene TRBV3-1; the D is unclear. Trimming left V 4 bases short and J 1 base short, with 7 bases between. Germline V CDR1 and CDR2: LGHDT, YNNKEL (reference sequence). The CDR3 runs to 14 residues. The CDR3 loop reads CASSPQLTNEKLFF. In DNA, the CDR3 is TGTGCCAGCAGCCCCCAGTTAACTAATGAAAAACTGTTTTTT.

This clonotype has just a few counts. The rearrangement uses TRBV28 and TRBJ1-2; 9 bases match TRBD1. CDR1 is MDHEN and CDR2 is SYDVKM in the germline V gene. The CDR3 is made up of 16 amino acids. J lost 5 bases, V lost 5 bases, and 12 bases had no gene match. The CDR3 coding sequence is TGTGCCAGCAGTCTACCTCCGGGACAGGGCCGATATGGCTACACCTTC. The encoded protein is CASSLPPGQGRYGYTF.

The CDR3 here is CASSDQEGPYEQYF. As DNA, the CDR3 is TGTGCCAGCAGTGACCAGGAAGGGCCTTACGAGCAGTACTTC. V usage is TRBV6-1 and J usage is TRBJ2-7; D remains unclear. CDR1 and CDR2 from the germline V gene are MNHNS and SASEGT. V lost 3 bases to trimming and J lost 4 bases, with 13 bases between them. There are 14 residues in the CDR3.

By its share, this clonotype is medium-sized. The CDR3 sequence: CASSRGTSNTGELFF. The CDR3 nucleotides read TGTGCCAGCAGCCGCGGGACTTCCAACACCGGGGAGCTGTTTTTT. The chain has TRBV7-8 and TRBJ2-2, with D possibly being TRBD2 (6 bases). CDR1 is SGHVS and CDR2 is FQNEAQ in the germline V gene. This CDR3 is built from 15 residues. Trimming removed 5 bases at V and 2 bases at J, with 12 bases between.

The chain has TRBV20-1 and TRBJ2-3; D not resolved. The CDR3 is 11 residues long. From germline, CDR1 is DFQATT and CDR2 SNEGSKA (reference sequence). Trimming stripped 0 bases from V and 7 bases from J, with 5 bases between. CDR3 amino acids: CSARDSNTQYF. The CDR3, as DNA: TGCAGTGCTAGAGATTCGAATACGCAGTATTTT.

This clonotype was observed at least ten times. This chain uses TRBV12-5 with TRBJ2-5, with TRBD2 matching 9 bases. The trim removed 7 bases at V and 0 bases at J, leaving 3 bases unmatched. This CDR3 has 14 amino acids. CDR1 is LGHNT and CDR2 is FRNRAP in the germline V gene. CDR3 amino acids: CASVLAGYQETQYF. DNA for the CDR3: TGTGCTAGTGTCCTAGCGGGGTACCAAGAGACCCAGTACTTC.

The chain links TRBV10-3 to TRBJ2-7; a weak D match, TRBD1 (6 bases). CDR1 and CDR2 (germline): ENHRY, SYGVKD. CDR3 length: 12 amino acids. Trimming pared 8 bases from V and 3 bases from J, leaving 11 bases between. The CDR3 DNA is TGTGCCATCGGTGGGGGCAACTACGAGCAGTACTTC. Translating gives CAIGGGNYEQYF.

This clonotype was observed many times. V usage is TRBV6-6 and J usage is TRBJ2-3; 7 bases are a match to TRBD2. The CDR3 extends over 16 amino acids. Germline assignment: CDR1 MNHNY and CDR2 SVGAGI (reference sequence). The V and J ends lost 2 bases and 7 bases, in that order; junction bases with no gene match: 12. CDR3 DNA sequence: TGTGCCAGCAGTTACCTGTTGACTAGCCAGAGAAATACGCAGTATTTT. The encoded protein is CASSYLLTSQRNTQYF.

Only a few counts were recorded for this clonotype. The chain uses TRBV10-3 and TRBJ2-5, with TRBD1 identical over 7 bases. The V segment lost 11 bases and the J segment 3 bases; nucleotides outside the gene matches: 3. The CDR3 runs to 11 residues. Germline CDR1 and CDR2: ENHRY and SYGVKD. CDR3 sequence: CASGQKETQYF. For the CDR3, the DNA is TGTGCCTCGGGACAGAAAGAGACCCAGTACTTC.

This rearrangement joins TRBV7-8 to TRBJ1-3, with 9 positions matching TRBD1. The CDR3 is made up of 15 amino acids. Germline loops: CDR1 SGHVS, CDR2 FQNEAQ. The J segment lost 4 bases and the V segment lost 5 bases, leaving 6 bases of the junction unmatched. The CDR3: CASSPDRGTGNTIYF. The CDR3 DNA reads TGTGCCAGCAGCCCAGACAGGGGGACGGGAAACACCATATATTTT.

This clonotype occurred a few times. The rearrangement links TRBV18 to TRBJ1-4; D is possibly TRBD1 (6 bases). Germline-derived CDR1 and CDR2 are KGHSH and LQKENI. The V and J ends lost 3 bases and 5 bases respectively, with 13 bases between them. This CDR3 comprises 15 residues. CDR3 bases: TGTGCCAGCTCACCCAGGACAGAACTCAATGAAAAACTGTTTTTT. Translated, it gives CASSPRTELNEKLFF.

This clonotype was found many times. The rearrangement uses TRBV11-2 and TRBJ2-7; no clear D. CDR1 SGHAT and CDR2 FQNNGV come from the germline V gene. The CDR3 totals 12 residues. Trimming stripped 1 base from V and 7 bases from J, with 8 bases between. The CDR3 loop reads CASSLAGGEQYF. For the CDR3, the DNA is TGTGCCAGCAGCTTAGCGGGTGGGGAGCAGTACTTC.

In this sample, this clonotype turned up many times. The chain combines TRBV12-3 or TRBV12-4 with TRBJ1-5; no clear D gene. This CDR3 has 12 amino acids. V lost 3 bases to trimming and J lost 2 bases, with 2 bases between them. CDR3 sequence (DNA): TGTGCCAGCAGTTTCCGCAATCAGCCCCAGCATTTT. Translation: CASSFRNQPQHF.

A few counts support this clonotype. The CDR3 sequence is CASSQARRQDRGRVGYGYTF. The DNA for the CDR3 is TGCGCCAGCAGCCAAGCAAGGCGCCAGGACAGGGGGCGGGTAGGCTATGGCTACACCTTC. This sequence joins TRBV4-3 and TRBJ1-2, with 11 bases that match TRBD1. The CDR3 contains 20 residues. Germline loops: CDR1 LGHNA, CDR2 YSLEER. The ends lost 1 base at V and 4 bases at J; junction bases unmatched: 17.

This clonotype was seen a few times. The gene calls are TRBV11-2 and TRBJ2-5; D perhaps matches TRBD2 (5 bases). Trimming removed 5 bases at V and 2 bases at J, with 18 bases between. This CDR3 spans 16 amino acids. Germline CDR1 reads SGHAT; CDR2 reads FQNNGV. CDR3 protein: CASSLPSWRGQETQYF. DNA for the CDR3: TGTGCCAGCAGCCTGCCGTCCTGGAGAGGGCAAGAGACCCAGTACTTC.

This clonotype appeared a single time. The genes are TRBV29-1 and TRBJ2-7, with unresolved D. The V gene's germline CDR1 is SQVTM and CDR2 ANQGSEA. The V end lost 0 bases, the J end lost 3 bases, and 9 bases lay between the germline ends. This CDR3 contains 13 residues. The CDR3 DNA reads TGCAGCGTTGAAGAGGGGTCCCACTACGAGCAGTACTTC. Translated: CSVEEGSHYEQYF.

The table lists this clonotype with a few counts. The CDR3: CASSFGGVYNEQFF. In DNA, the CDR3 is TGTGCCAGCAGTTTCGGCGGGGTCTACAATGAGCAGTTCTTC. The chain carries TRBV12-3 or TRBV12-4 and TRBJ2-1, with D maybe TRBD2 (6 bases). The CDR3 covers 14 residues. Trimming shortened V by 3 bases and J by 3 bases, and 9 bases separated the two germline ends.

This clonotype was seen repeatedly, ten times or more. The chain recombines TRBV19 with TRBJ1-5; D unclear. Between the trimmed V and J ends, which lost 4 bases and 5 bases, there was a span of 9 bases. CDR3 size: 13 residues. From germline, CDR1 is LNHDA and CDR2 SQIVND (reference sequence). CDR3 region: CASSTHRDQPQHF. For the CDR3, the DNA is TGTGCCAGTAGTACTCATCGGGATCAGCCCCAGCATTTT.

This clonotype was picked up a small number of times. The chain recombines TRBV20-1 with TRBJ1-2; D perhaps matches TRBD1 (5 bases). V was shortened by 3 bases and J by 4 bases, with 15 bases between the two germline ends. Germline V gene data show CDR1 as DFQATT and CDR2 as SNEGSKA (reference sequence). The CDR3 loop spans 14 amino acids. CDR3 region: CSARGTGVTYGYTF. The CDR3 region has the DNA TGCAGTGCTAGGGGGACGGGGGTCACCTATGGCTACACCTTC.

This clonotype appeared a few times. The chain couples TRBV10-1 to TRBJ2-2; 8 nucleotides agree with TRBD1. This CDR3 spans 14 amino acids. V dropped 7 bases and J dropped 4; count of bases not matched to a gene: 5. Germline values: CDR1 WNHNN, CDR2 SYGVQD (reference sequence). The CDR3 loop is CASMPDRGTGELFF. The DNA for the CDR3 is TGCGCCAGCATGCCCGACAGGGGCACCGGGGAGCTGTTTTTT.